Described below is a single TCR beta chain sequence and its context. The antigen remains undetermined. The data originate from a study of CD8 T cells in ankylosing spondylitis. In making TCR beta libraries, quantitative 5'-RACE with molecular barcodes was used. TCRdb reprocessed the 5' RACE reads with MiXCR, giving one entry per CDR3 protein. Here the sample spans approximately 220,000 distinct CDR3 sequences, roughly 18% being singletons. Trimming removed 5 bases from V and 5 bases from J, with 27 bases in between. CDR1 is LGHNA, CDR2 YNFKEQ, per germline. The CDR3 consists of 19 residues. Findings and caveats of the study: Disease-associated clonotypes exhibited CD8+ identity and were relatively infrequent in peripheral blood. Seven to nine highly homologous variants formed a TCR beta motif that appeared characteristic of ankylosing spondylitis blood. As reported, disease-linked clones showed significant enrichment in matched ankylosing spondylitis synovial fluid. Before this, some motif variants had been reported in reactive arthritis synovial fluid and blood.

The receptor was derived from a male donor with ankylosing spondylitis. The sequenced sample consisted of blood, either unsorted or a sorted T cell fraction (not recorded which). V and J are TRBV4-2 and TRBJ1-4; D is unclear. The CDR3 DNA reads TGTGCCAGCAGCACCCACCGAGCCGGGCCGAAAGCCTCGAATGAAAAACTGTTTTTT. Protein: CASSTHRAGPKASNEKLFF.